The 2 T cell receptor beta chains reported below all come from one sample, sequenced in a study of blood T cells in healthy people across ages. Primers used in a second PCR of roughly 6 to 11 cycles were a sample-barcoded 5' primer and a J-beta primer mix. TCRdb analysed the 5' RACE reads with MiXCR anew, one entry per CDR3 protein. The table lists around 1.5 million distinct CDR3 sequences, around 36% of them singletons, with around 11% in the top ten. Source material: blood. These receptors came from a woman younger than 45 in good health.

Comments on this clonotype: A read error may explain this, as a much larger clone is one base away. This sequence joins TRBV4-1 and TRBJ2-7, with D uncertain. The J call is uncertain, as TRBJ2-5 better fits the DNA end. Germline lookup yields CDR1 MGHRA and CDR2 YSYEKL. The CDR3 sequence is 14 residues long. Written as DNA, the CDR3 is TGCGCCAGCAGCCAAGAATGGGGAAGGGAGACCCAGTACTTC. It yields the protein CASSQEWGRETQYF.

This clonotype has only one observation. The rearrangement links TRBV20-1 to TRBJ1-2; D call uncertain. The CDR3 is made up of 13 amino acids. Trimming cost V 1 base and J 2 bases, with 8 bases left between them. Germline assignment: CDR1 DFQATT and CDR2 SNEGSKA (reference sequence). As DNA, the CDR3 is TGCAGTGCTAGAGGGACCACAAACTATGGCTACACCTTC. Protein: CSARGTTNYGYTF.